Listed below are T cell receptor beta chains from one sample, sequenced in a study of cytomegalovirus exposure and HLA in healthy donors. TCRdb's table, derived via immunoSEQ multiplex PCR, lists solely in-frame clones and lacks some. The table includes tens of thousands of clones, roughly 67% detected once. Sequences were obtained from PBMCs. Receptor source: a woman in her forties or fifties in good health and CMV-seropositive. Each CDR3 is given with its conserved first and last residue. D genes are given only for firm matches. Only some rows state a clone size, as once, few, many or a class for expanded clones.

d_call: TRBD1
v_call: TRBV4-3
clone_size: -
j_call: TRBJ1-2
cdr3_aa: CASSPDRGQNGYTF

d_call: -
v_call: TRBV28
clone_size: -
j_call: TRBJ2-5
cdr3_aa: CASSPPGEGQETQYF

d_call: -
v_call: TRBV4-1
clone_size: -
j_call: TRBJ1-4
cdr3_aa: CASSQTGLGNEKLFF

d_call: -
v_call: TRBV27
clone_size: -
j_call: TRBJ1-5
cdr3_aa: CASSRQVNQPQHF

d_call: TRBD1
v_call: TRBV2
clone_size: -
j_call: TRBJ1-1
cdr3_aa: CASWIGQGNTEAFF

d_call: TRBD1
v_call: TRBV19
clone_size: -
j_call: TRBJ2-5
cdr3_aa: CASSWTGGVFGETQYF

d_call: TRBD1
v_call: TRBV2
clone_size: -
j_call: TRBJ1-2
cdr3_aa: CASRATGWDYGYTF

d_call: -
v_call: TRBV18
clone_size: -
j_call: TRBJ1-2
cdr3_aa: CASSPLEGPGLYGYTF

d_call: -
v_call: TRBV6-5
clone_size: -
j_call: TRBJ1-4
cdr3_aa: CASSLTTGLVEKLFF

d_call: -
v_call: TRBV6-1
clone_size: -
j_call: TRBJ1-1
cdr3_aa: CASSDPEVTEAFF

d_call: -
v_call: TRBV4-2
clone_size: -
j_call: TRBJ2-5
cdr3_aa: CASSQGEGRETQYF

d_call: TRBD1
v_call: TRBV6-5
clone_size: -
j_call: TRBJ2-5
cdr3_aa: CASSVTGGQETQYF

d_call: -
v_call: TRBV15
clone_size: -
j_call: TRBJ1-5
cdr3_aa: CATSRVLLRGYSNQPQHF

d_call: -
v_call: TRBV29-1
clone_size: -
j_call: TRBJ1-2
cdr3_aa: CSVEDNGYTF

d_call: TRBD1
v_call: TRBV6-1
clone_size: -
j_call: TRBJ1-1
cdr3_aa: CASSEGVTGAAFF

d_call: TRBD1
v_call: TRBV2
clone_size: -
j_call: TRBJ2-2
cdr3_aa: CASSLDRVGTGELFF

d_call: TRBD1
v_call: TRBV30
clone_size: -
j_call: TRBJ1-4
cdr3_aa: CAWSIDRVGEKLFF

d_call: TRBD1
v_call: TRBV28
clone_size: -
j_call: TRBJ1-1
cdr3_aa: CASITGDVMNTEAFF

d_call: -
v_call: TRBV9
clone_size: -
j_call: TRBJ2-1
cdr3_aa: CASSVAPGTEQFF

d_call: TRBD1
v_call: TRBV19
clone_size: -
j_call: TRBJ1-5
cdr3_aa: CASSTRTGGLQPQHF

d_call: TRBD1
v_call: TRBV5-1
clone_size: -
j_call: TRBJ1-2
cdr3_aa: CASSFMDRVYGYTF

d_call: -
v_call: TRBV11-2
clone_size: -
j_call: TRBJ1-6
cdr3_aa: CASSLDIGRNSPLHF

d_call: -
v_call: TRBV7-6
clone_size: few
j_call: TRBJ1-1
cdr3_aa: CASSSAGLVNTEAFF

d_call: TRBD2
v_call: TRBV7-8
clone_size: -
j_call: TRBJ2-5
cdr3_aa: CASSLTSGSQETQYF

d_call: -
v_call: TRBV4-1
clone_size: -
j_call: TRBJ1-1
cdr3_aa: CASSQAGEGTEAFF

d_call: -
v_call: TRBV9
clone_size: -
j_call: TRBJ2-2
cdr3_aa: CASSVGPEEYTGELFF

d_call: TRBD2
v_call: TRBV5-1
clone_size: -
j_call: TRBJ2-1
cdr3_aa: CASSPLGGGDEQFF